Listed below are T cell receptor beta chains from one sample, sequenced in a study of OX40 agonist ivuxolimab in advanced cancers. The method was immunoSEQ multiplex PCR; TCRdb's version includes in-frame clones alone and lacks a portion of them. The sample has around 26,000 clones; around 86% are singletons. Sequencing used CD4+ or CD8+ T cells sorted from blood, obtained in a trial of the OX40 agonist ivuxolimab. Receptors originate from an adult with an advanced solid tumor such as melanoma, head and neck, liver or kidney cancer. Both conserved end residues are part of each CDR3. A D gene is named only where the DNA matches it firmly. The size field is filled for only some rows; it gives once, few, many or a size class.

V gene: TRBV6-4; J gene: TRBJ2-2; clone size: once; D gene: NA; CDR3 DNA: TGTGCCACCACAAGATCGGACACGAACACCGGGGAGCTGTTTTTT; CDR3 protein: CATTRSDTNTGELFF
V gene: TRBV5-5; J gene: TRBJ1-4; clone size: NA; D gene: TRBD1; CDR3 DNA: TGTGCCAGCAGCTCGACAGGGGCAAGTGGAAAACTGTTTTTT; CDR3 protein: CASSSTGASGKLFF
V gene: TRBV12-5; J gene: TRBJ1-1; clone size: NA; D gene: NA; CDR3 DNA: TGTGCTAGTGGTCCCGGGCTGATGAACACTGAAGCTTTCTTT; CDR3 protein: CASGPGLMNTEAFF
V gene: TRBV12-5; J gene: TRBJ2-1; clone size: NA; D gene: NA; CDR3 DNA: TGTGCTAGTGATCTTGGGAGACACAATGAGCAGTTCTTC; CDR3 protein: CASDLGRHNEQFF
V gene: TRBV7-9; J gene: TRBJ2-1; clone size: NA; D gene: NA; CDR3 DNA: TGTGCCAGCAGCTTAAGTCAGGGGATGTTCGATGAGCAGTTCTTC; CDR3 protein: CASSLSQGMFDEQFF
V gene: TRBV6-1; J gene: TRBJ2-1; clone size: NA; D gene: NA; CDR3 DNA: TGTGCCAGCAGTGAAGCAATCACTTCTCGCTCCTACAATGAGCAGTTCTTC; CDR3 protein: CASSEAITSRSYNEQFF
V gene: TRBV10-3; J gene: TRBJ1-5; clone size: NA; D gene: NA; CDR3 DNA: TGTGCCATCAGTGAGTCGAGGTCCGGACTTCAGCCCCAGCATTTT; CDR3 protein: CAISESRSGLQPQHF
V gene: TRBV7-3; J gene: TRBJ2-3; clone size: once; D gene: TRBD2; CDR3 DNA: TGTGCCAGCAGCGACAGCGGGGGGCGAGTAGATACGCAGTATTTT; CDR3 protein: CASSDSGGRVDTQYF
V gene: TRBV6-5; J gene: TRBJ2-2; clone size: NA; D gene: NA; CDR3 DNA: TGTGCCAGCAGCTACCGAGCGTATGCGAACACCGGGGAGCTGTTTTTT; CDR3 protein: CASSYRAYANTGELFF
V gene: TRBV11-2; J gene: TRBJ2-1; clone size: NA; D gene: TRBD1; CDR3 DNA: TGTGCCAGCAGCTTTCCGGGACAGGGGGTATATGAGCAGTTCTTC; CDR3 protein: CASSFPGQGVYEQFF
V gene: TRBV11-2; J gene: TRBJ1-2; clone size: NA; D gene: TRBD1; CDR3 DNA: TGTGCCAGCAGCTTAACGTCGGGACAGGGTAGGACCTTC; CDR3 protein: CASSLTSGQGRTF
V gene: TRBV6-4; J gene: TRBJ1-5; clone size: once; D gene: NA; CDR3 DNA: TGTGCCAGCAGCGAATCAGGGTTTAGCAATCAGCCCCAGCATTTT; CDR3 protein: CASSESGFSNQPQHF
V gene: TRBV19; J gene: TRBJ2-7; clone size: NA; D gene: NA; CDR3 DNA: TGTGCCAGTAGTCGGGGGAGAGGGTGGAACGAGCAGTACTTC; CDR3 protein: CASSRGRGWNEQYF
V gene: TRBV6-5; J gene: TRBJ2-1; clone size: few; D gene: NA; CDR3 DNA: TGTGCCAGCAGTCACGGGCTTGAGCAGTTCTTC; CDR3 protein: CASSHGLEQFF
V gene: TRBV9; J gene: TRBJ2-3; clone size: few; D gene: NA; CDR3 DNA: TGTGCCAGCAGCGATGGGGGCGCCGATACGCAGTATTTT; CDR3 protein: CASSDGGADTQYF
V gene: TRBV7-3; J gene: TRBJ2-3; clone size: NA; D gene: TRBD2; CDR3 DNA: TGTGCCAGCAGCCCCACCCTCGGCGGGAGTGTATCAGATACGCAGTATTTT; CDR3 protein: CASSPTLGGSVSDTQYF
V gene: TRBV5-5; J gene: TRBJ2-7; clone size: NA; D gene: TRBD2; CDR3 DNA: TGTGCCAGCAGCTTGACTAGCGGGACCTCCTACGAGCAGTACTTC; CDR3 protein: CASSLTSGTSYEQYF
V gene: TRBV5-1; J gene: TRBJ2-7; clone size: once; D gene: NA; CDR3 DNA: TGCGCCAGCACGGGCAACTCCTACGAGCAGTACTTC; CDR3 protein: CASTGNSYEQYF
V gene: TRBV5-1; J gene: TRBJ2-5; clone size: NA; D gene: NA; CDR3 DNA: TGCGCCAGCAGCTGGGGTGACTGGGAGACCCAGTACTTC; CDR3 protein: CASSWGDWETQYF
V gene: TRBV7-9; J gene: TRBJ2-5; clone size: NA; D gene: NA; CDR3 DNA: TGTGCCAGCAGCTTAGCACACCTCCAAGAGACCCAGTACTTC; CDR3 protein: CASSLAHLQETQYF
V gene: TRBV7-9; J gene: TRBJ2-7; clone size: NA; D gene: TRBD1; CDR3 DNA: TGTGCCAGCAACCGGGACAGCTACGAGCAGTACTTC; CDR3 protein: CASNRDSYEQYF
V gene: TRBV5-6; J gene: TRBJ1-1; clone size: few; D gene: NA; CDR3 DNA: TGTGCCAGCAGCTTGGAGGGCAGGAAGGACACTGAAGCTTTCTTT; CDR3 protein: CASSLEGRKDTEAFF
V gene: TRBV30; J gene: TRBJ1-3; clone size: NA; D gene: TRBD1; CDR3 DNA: TGTGCCTGGAGTGCCGGGACAGGGGGTTATGGAAACACCATATATTTT; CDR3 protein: CAWSAGTGGYGNTIYF
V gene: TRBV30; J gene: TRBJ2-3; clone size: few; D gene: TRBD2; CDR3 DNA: TGTGCCTGGGGCGGGGGGCGAGCAGATACGCAGTATTTT; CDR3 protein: CAWGGGRADTQYF
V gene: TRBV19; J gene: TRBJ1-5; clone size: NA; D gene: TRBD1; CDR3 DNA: TGTGCCAGTAGTAGGCCAGGGGGCGAGAGTCAGCCCCAGCATTTT; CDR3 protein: CASSRPGGESQPQHF
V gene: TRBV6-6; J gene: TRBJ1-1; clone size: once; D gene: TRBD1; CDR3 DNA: TGTGCCAGCGCCCCGAGTTACATCGACAGGGTTCCTGAAGCTTTCTTT; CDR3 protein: CASAPSYIDRVPEAFF
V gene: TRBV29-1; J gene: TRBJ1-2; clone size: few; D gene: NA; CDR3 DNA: TGCAGCGTTGTCTTAAGCTATGGCTACACCTTC; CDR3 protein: CSVVLSYGYTF
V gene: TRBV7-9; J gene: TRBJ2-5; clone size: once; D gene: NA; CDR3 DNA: TGTGCCAGCAGCTTAGGCGCGGGGGAGACCCAGTACTTC; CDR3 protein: CASSLGAGETQYF
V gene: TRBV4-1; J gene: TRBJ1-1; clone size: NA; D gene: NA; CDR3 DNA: TGCGCCAGCAGCCAAGATATCGGCCGATACACTGAAGCTTTCTTT; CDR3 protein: CASSQDIGRYTEAFF
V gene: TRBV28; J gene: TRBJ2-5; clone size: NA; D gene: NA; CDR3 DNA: TGTGCCAGCAGTTTGCAAGAGACCCAGTACTTC; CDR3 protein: CASSLQETQYF
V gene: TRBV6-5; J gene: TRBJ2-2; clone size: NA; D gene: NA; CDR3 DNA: TGTGCCAGCCAACTCAGGAGCCCGAACACCGGGGAGCTGTTTTTT; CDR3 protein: CASQLRSPNTGELFF
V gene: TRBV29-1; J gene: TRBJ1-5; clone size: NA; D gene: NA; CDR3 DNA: TGCAGCGTTGTACGAGGAATTGGCAATCAGCCCCAGCATTTT; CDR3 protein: CSVVRGIGNQPQHF
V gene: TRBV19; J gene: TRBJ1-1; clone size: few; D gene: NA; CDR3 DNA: TGTGCCAGTAGTTTTGCGGGAATTGACACTGAAGCTTTCTTT; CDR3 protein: CASSFAGIDTEAFF
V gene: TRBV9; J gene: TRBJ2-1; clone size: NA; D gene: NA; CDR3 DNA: TGTGCCAGCAGCGCCTCGGCAGGGTCCTACAATGAGCAGTTCTTC; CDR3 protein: CASSASAGSYNEQFF
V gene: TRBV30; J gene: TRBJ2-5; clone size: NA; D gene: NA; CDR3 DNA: TGTGCCTGGAGTGGCCCTTACGAGGAGACCCAGTACTTC; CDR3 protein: CAWSGPYEETQYF
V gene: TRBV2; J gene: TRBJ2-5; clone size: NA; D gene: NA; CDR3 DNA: TGTGCCAGCAACCCCAGCGGGTACCAAGAGACCCAGTACTTC; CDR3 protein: CASNPSGYQETQYF